The 29 T cell receptor beta chains presented below share a single source sample, sequenced in a study of identical twins. TCRdb reanalysed the 5' RACE reads using MiXCR and keeps one entry per CDR3 protein. In the table there are around 340,000 distinct CDR3 sequences, more than 9% of which are singletons. This sample also belongs to another study, concerning yellow fever vaccine responses in identical twins.

Sequencing used CD8+ T cells sorted from blood. The receptors originated from a woman aged 18-35 years in good health.

This clonotype was picked up a small number of times. The chain joins TRBV4-1 to TRBJ2-7; D is possibly TRBD1 or TRBD2 (5 bases each). CDR1 is MGHRA and CDR2 is YSYEKL in the germline V gene. The length of the CDR3 is 15 residues. V was trimmed by 0 bases and J by 6 bases, leaving 15 bases between them. CDR3 in amino acids: CASSQDWDPVSEQYF. The CDR3 DNA sequence: TGCGCCAGCAGCCAAGATTGGGACCCCGTCTCCGAGCAGTACTTC.

This clonotype has just a few counts. CDR3 in DNA: TGCGCCAGCAGTGGGGGGACGTTGGAGACCCAGTACTTC. Protein product: CASSGGTLETQYF. This rearrangement joins TRBV4-1 to TRBJ2-5; possible D gene TRBD2, 6 bases. The CDR3 runs 13 residues. The V and J ends lost 6 bases and 5 bases respectively, with 13 bases between them. Per the germline V gene, CDR1 is MGHRA and CDR2 is YSYEKL.

The chain couples TRBV10-3 to TRBJ2-2; 9 bases match TRBD1. CDR1 and CDR2 (germline): ENHRY, SYGVKD. V lost 2 bases, J lost 5 bases, and 9 bases stayed unmatched. The CDR3 length is 17 residues. CDR3 nucleotide sequence: TGTGCCATCAGTGAGGCCGCCGGGGGACAGGGTACCGGGGAGCTGTTTTTT. Amino acids: CAISEAAGGQGTGELFF.

This clonotype appeared once. The chain uses TRBV21-1 and TRBJ1-1. TRBV21-1 is classified as a pseudogene. The CDR3 is 13 residues long. The CDR3 nucleotides are TGTGCCAGCAGCAAAGAAACGAAGGCTGAAGCTTTCTTT. Translated: CASSKETKAEAFF.

Only a few counts were recorded for this clonotype. This rearrangement joins TRBV10-3 to TRBJ2-1; D may be TRBD1 (6 bases). This CDR3 contains 16 residues. Germline V gives CDR1 ENHRY, CDR2 SYGVKD. The germline V and J ends were trimmed by 9 bases and 3 bases, with 21 bases remaining between them. The DNA of the CDR3 is TGTGCCATTTCCTCCCCCGGGGACAATTACTACAATGAGCAGTTCTTC. Its protein product is CAISSPGDNYYNEQFF.

This clonotype has ten or more counts. The rearrangement joins TRBV4-1 to TRBJ2-2; 10 nucleotides agree with TRBD2. Germline V gene data show CDR1 as MGHRA and CDR2 as YSYEKL. V lost 1 base to trimming and J lost 4 bases; unmatched junction nucleotides: 3. This CDR3 contains 16 residues. CDR3 region: CASSQAGTSATGELFF. CDR3 nucleotides: TGCGCCAGCAGCCAAGCCGGGACTAGCGCCACCGGGGAGCTGTTTTTT.

The CDR3 spells CASSSGQETQYF. The CDR3 nucleotides read TGCGCCAGCAGCTCCGGTCAAGAGACCCAGTACTTC. This chain uses TRBV5-1 with TRBJ2-5; unclear D gene. The V end was cut by 3 bases, the J end by 2 bases, with 5 bases between. The V gene's germline CDR1 is SGHRS and CDR2 YFSETQ. The CDR3 is made up of 12 amino acids.

In this sample, this clonotype turned up a few times. The V call is TRBV12-3 or TRBV12-4, the J call TRBJ2-3; D uncertain. The length of the CDR3 is 15 residues. V dropped 0 bases and J dropped 2 bases, with 9 bases sitting between them. CDR3 amino acids: CASSLAAGHTDTQYF. The CDR3, as DNA: TGTGCCAGCAGTTTAGCAGCCGGGCACACAGATACGCAGTATTTT.

At least ten counts were recorded for this clonotype. The CDR3 nucleotides read TGTGCCACCAGCATGCTAGCGGGGGTCCACAATGAGCAGTTCTTC. It translates to CATSMLAGVHNEQFF. The V call is TRBV15, the J call TRBJ2-1; 10 bases fit TRBD2. V lost 4 bases and J lost 5; bases outside the gene matches: 5. This CDR3 region has 15 residues. Germline values: CDR1 LNHNV, CDR2 YYDKDF (reference sequence). The full variable domain, rest sourced from reference TRBV15 and TRBJ2-1, is DAMVIQNPRYQVTQFGKPVTLSCSQTLNHNVMYWYQQKSSQAPKLLFHYYDKDFNNEADTPDNFQSRRPNTSFCFLDIRSPGLGDTAMYLCATSMLAGVHNEQFFGPGTRLTVL.

The V and J genes are TRBV9 and TRBJ2-1; maybe TRBD2 (6 bases). V was cut by 3 bases and J by 1 base, with 20 bases left in between. Germline V gene sequence: CDR1 SGDLS, CDR2 YYNGEE. The CDR3 is 18 residues long. The CDR3 sequence: CASSASYDGGLSYNEQFF. In nucleotides, the CDR3 is TGTGCCAGCAGCGCCTCCTACGACGGGGGACTTTCCTACAATGAGCAGTTCTTC.

The J gene is TRBJ2-5, the V gene TRBV11-2; TRBD2 might be the D (6 bases). The germline V and J ends were trimmed by 0 bases and 4 bases, with 21 bases remaining between them. Germline CDR1 and CDR2: SGHAT and FQNNGV. The CDR3 is 18 residues long. CDR3 amino acids: CASSLEDRPGAPGETQYF. The CDR3 DNA sequence: TGTGCCAGCAGCTTAGAGGACCGGCCGGGAGCCCCAGGAGAGACCCAGTACTTC.

This clonotype was counted a few times. V is TRBV4-1 and J is TRBJ1-3; D remains ambiguous. The ends were cut back, 3 bases at V and 3 bases at J, with 3 bases in the middle. The CDR3 sequence is 12 residues long. Germline values: CDR1 MGHRA, CDR2 YSYEKL. The CDR3 sequence is CASSHDGNTIYF. The CDR3 DNA is TGCGCCAGCAGCCATGATGGAAACACCATATATTTT.

Here the CDR3 DNA reads TGTGCCAGCAGTGTCTTTGGGGCAGCCCCCTACGAGCAGTACGTC. Translated: CASSVFGAAPYEQYV. The chain employs TRBV2 and TRBJ2-7; TRBD1 is a possible D gene (5 bases). Trimming took 4 bases from V and 2 from J, leaving 15 bases between them. Germline CDR1 and CDR2: SNHLY and FYNNEI. CDR3 size: 15 residues.

Only a few counts were recorded for this clonotype. This chain links TRBV2 with TRBJ1-1; D is uncertain. Trimming pared 3 bases from V and 1 base from J, leaving 9 bases between. The CDR3 runs to 14 residues. Germline V gives CDR1 SNHLY, CDR2 FYNNEI. This CDR3 is CASSDGLPNTEAFF. The DNA for the CDR3 is TGTGCCAGCAGTGATGGGCTACCGAACACTGAAGCTTTCTTT.

This clonotype was seen at least ten times. The CDR3 is CASSDSESGSNEQFF. The CDR3 DNA sequence: TGTGCCAGCAGTGACTCGGAGAGCGGCTCCAATGAGCAGTTCTTC. This sequence joins TRBV6-4 and TRBJ2-1, with D possibly TRBD2 on 5 matching bases. CDR1 and CDR2 from the germline V gene are MRHNA and SNTAGT. V shed 0 bases and J shed 6 bases, with 12 bases lying between them. The length of the CDR3 is 15 residues.

This chain connects TRBV14 to TRBJ1-1; D not certain. The CDR3 loop spans 12 amino acids. Per the germline V gene, CDR1 is SGHDN and CDR2 is FVKESK. V dropped 1 base and J dropped 7 bases, with 7 bases sitting between them. The CDR3 region has the DNA TGTGCCAGCAGCCAAGGGGCAGGTGAAGCTTTCTTT. It codes for CASSQGAGEAFF. Drawing the rest from reference TRBV14 and TRBJ1-1, the complete variable domain is EAGVTQFPSHSVIEKGQTVTLRCDPISGHDNLYWYRRVMGKEIKFLLHFVKESKQDESGMPNNRFLAERTGGTYSTLKVQPAELEDSGVYFCASSQGAGEAFFGQGTRLTVV.

This clonotype was counted between two and nine times. This chain connects TRBV7-6 to TRBJ2-7; D is unclear. Germline-derived CDR1 and CDR2 are SGHVS and FNYEAQ. This CDR3 is built from 13 residues. Trimming cost V 5 bases and J 1 base, with 9 bases left between them. The CDR3 nucleotides read TGTGCCAGCAGCCGCGGCGAGTCCTACGAGCAGTACTTC. This translates into CASSRGESYEQYF.

The sample holds a few counts of this clonotype. This rearrangement joins TRBV13 to TRBJ2-7; the match to TRBD2 covers 9 bases. The germline V gene encodes CDR1 PRHDT and CDR2 FYEKMQ (reference sequence). The CDR3 is 19 residues long. Trimming removed 0 bases from V and 0 bases from J; junction bases left unmatched: 12. The CDR3 here is CASSLGGLAGTHNSYEQYF. The CDR3 DNA follows: TGTGCCAGCAGCTTAGGCGGGCTAGCGGGGACCCATAACTCCTACGAGCAGTACTTC.

Ten or more counts support this clonotype. This chain uses TRBV12-3 or TRBV12-4 with TRBJ2-5, with TRBD2 matching 11 bases. This CDR3 is built from 15 residues. V shed 4 bases, J shed 5 bases, and the junction held 6 bases outside the gene matches. The CDR3 is CASSYSGRATETQYF. For the CDR3, the DNA is TGTGCCAGCAGTTATAGCGGGAGGGCCACTGAGACCCAGTACTTC.

On this clonotype: One base away lies a much larger clone, so this may be a sequencing read error. The rearrangement links TRBV5-5 to TRBJ2-3, with D possibly matching TRBD2 (6 bases). CDR3 length equals 17 residues. Germline lookup yields CDR1 SGHKS and CDR2 YYEKEE (reference sequence). The CDR3 DNA reads as TGTGCCAGCAGCCTGGCAGTAGCGGTGCCCGAAATGGATACGCACTATTTT. It codes for CASSLAVAVPEMDTHYF.

This rearrangement joins TRBV28 to TRBJ2-7; D gene ambiguous. V dropped 7 bases and J dropped 0 bases, with 10 bases sitting between them. The CDR3 is 13 amino acids. The germline V gene encodes CDR1 MDHEN and CDR2 SYDVKM. The CDR3 DNA follows: TGTGCCAGCACCCCCGTCGCCTCCTACGAGCAGTACTTC. Amino acids: CASTPVASYEQYF.

The J gene is TRBJ2-5, the V gene TRBV14; a weak D match, TRBD1 (7 bases). The germline V and J ends were trimmed by 1 base and 5 bases, with 11 bases remaining between them. Germline CDR1 is SGHDN and CDR2 is FVKESK. CDR3 length: 14 residues. The CDR3: CASSQVPGGETQYF. In DNA, the CDR3 is TGTGCCAGCAGCCAAGTCCCAGGGGGGGAGACCCAGTACTTC.

This clonotype was seen a handful of times. The chain recombines TRBV9 with TRBJ2-1, with D possibly matching TRBD2 (5 bases). The germline V gene has CDR1 SGDLS and CDR2 YYNGEE. The CDR3 runs to 16 residues. V lost 0 bases and J 9 bases, leaving 19 bases between the germline ends. CDR3: CASSVVDGLMAGEQFF. The CDR3 coding sequence is TGTGCCAGCAGCGTAGTAGATGGACTGATGGCGGGTGAGCAGTTCTTC.

The chain carries TRBV28 and TRBJ2-7, with 7 positions matching TRBD1. CDR1 and CDR2 (germline): MDHEN, SYDVKM. The CDR3 consists of 14 residues. The V segment lost 7 bases and the J segment 4 bases; nucleotides outside the gene matches: 10. Written as DNA, the CDR3 is TGTGCCAGCATTGAGGGACAGAGAGATTACGAGCAGTACTTC. Translated, it gives CASIEGQRDYEQYF.

V gene TRBV20-1 combines with J gene TRBJ1-2, with D possibly matching TRBD1 (6 bases). The CDR3 is 19 amino acids. From germline, CDR1 is DFQATT and CDR2 SNEGSKA (reference sequence). Trimming took 0 bases from V and 0 from J, leaving 23 bases between them. CDR3 in DNA: TGCAGTGCTAGAGATGAGCGTGGACAGCTACTACATCCTAACTATGGCTACACCTTC. It translates to CSARDERGQLLHPNYGYTF.

The CDR3 region is CASLGTSGLAQYTQYF. CDR3 bases: TGCGCCAGCCTGGGGACTAGCGGGTTGGCCCAGTATACGCAGTATTTT. The gene calls are TRBV10-2 and TRBJ2-3, with TRBD2 identical over 12 bases. Germline CDR1 WSHSY, CDR2 SAAADI. V shed 8 bases and J 7 bases; nucleotides not matched to a gene: 13. The CDR3 has 16 residues.

J is TRBJ2-3 and V is TRBV4-1; D remains unclear. The CDR3 totals 15 residues. Looked up from germline, CDR1 is MGHRA and CDR2 is YSYEKL. V shed 2 bases and J shed 0 bases, with 9 bases lying between them. CDR3 region: CASSQSVASTDTQYF. The CDR3 region has the DNA TGCGCCAGCAGCCAAAGTGTGGCCAGCACAGATACGCAGTATTTT.

The genes are TRBV12-3 or TRBV12-4 and TRBJ1-2; TRBD1 matches 11 bases. The V segment lost 7 bases and the J segment 3 bases; nucleotides outside the gene matches: 10. CDR3 size: 16 residues. The CDR3 DNA reads as TGTGCCAGCACCCCTCGGGACAGGGGGTCCCACTATGGCTACACCTTC. This translates into CASTPRDRGSHYGYTF.

The chain combines TRBV6-4 with TRBJ2-2, with TRBD1 as a possible D gene (6 bases). Germline CDR1 and CDR2: MRHNA and SNTAGT. Trimming stripped 5 bases from V and 8 bases from J, with 15 bases between. The CDR3 contains 14 residues. CDR3 DNA sequence: TGTGCCAGCAGTCGCGGACAGCTGGAGGGGGAGCTGTTTTTT. Translated, it gives CASSRGQLEGELFF.